The present T cell receptor beta chain was sequenced within a study of Ad26.COV2.S vaccination and SARS-CoV-2 variants. Study-level points and caveats: Substantial response breadth was reportedly seen for spike-specific CD8+ and CD4+ T cells after vaccination. Measures of TCR breadth and depth may have fallen short of total T cell responses.

Using immunoSEQ multiplex PCR, the repertoire was profiled, and TCRdb retains in-frame clones only, with some absent. In the table there are 200,000 to 300,000 clones, 70% to 90% of which are singletons. As for this clone: What it recognizes is unknown. An end of the junction does not agree with germline; a read error may underlie this.

Treatment specified: roughly 19 received Ad26.COV2.S at low or high dose, single or two shots; roughly five received placebo; per-sample allocation not given. The study sampled participants on day 63 after the first vaccine or placebo injection. CDR1 and CDR2 (germline): SGHNT, YYREEE (reference sequence). The CDR3 is 11 residues long. The chain recombines TRBV5-4 with TRBJ2-5, with 10 bases identical to TRBD2. Material: peripheral blood, obtained in a trial of Ad26.COV2.S vaccine versus placebo. This clonotype originated in a person between 18 and 65 years old who received the Ad26.COV2.S COVID-19 vaccine or a placebo. The CDR3 region is CASSQGLAMNF. In DNA form, the CDR3 reads TGTGCCAGCAGCCAGGGACTAGCGATGAACTTC.